These T cell receptor beta chains were read from a single sample in a study of T cell changes during pregnancy in multiple sclerosis. TCRdb's copy holds only in-frame clones and misses some; the assay was immunoSEQ multiplex PCR. In the table there are almost 40,000 clones, 75% to 95% of which are singletons. The material was CD4+ T cells from peripheral blood mononuclear cells, obtained in the third trimester of pregnancy. These receptors originate from a female donor in good health, enrolled as a control in a pregnancy study. CDR3s include the opening cysteine and the closing phenylalanine or tryptophan. The D gene is left open where the match is weak. Clone size is shown for a subset of rows, as once, few, many or a class of expanded clone.

j_call | v_call | d_call | clone_size | cdr3_length | cdr3_aa | cdr3_nt
TRBJ1-4 | TRBV7-3 | TRBD1 | NA | 15 | CASSLDRATNEKLFF | TGTGCCAGCAGCCTTGACAGGGCAACTAATGAAAAACTGTTTTTT
TRBJ1-5 | TRBV5-8 | NA | once | 15 | CASSPVGGWNQPQHF | TGTGCCAGCAGCCCAGTTGGAGGTTGGAATCAGCCCCAGCATTTT
TRBJ2-3 | TRBV10-3 | TRBD2 | NA | 16 | CAGRAGGLTATDTQYF | TGTGCCGGACGGGCGGGAGGGTTAACAGCTACAGATACGCAGTATTTT
TRBJ2-3 | TRBV2 | NA | NA | 16 | CASSERGRDSTDTQYF | TGTGCCAGCAGTGAAAGGGGGCGGGACAGCACAGATACGCAGTATTTT
TRBJ1-2 | TRBV25-1 | TRBD1 | NA | 16 | CASSEQGQGEWRGYTF | TGTGCCAGCAGTGAACAAGGACAGGGGGAATGGAGAGGCTACACCTTC
TRBJ1-4 | TRBV29-1 | NA | NA | 14 | CSAGGGSTNEKLFF | TGCAGCGCTGGGGGGGGATCGACTAATGAAAAACTGTTTTTT
TRBJ2-5 | TRBV19 | NA | NA | 15 | CASRPGGGRGQTQYF | TGTGCCAGTAGACCTGGGGGCGGGAGAGGGCAGACCCAGTACTTC
TRBJ1-5 | TRBV19 | NA | few | 18 | CASSIELGLRAGGQPQHF | TGTGCCAGTAGTATTGAACTGGGTCTTCGGGCGGGAGGTCAGCCCCAGCATTTT
TRBJ1-4 | TRBV10-2 | TRBD1 | NA | 13 | CASSATGEEKLFF | TGCGCCAGCAGCGCGACAGGGGAGGAAAAACTGTTTTTT
TRBJ1-5 | TRBV28 | NA | NA | 16 | CASSIPGSISNQPQHF | TGTGCCAGCAGTATTCCGGGATCAATTAGCAATCAGCCCCAGCATTTT
TRBJ1-6 | TRBV19 | NA | once | 15 | CASSIGQGYNSPLHF | TGTGCCAGTAGTATAGGACAAGGATATAATTCACCCCTCCACTTT
TRBJ1-1 | TRBV2 | NA | NA | 13 | CASSEEQLFEAFF | TGTGCCAGCAGTGAAGAACAGTTATTTGAAGCTTTCTTT
TRBJ2-1 | TRBV5-6 | NA | NA | 15 | CASRRRGGPYNEQFF | TGTGCCAGCAGAAGACGAGGTGGTCCTTACAATGAGCAGTTCTTC
TRBJ1-1 | TRBV5-1 | TRBD1 | NA | 15 | CASTRGDRMNTEAFF | TGCGCCAGCACTAGGGGGGACAGAATGAACACTGAAGCTTTCTTT
TRBJ2-3 | TRBV5-1 | NA | NA | 15 | CASSSSGPSTDTQYF | TGCGCCAGCAGCTCGAGCGGGCCCTCCACAGATACGCAGTATTTT
TRBJ1-2 | TRBV28 | NA | NA | 13 | CASIQGGADGYTF | TGTGCCAGCATTCAAGGGGGAGCGGATGGCTACACCTTC
TRBJ1-1 | TRBV23-1 | NA | NA | 16 | CASSQSSTGVNTEAFF | TGCGCCAGCAGTCAATCGTCGACAGGAGTGAACACTGAAGCTTTCTTT
TRBJ2-2 | TRBV29-1 | NA | NA | 14 | CSVGTGRNTGELFF | TGCAGCGTTGGAACCGGGAGGAACACCGGGGAGCTGTTTTTT
TRBJ1-5 | TRBV19 | NA | NA | 18 | CASSDRQVLGRSNQPQHF | TGTGCCAGTAGTGACCGACAGGTCCTAGGCAGGAGCAATCAGCCCCAGCATTTT
TRBJ2-5 | TRBV10-3 | NA | NA | 15 | CAISEGGGVDETQYF | TGTGCCATCAGTGAGGGAGGAGGAGTCGACGAGACCCAGTACTTC
TRBJ2-7 | TRBV7-2 | TRBD1 | NA | 16 | CASSLARTGPSYEQYF | TGTGCCAGCAGCTTAGCAAGGACAGGACCAAGCTACGAGCAGTACTTC
TRBJ2-1 | TRBV28 | TRBD1 | NA | 15 | CASSLFWDRGDEQFF | TGTGCCAGCAGTTTATTTTGGGACAGGGGCGATGAGCAGTTCTTC
TRBJ2-1 | TRBV18 | TRBD2 | NA | 16 | CASSPAGTSNVEEQFF | TGTGCCAGCTCACCCGCCGGGACTAGCAACGTGGAGGAGCAGTTCTTC
TRBJ1-2 | TRBV15 | TRBD1 | NA | 14 | CATRPTGRNYGYTF | TGTGCCACCAGGCCGACAGGGCGTAACTATGGCTACACCTTC
TRBJ2-5 | TRBV7-9 | NA | NA | 15 | CASSLRGGLQETQYF | TGTGCCAGCAGCTTAAGGGGGGGGCTCCAAGAGACCCAGTACTTC
TRBJ2-7 | TRBV7-8 | TRBD2 | NA | 16 | CASSPGVREGLNEQYF | TGTGCCAGCAGCCCAGGGGTGCGGGAGGGCCTCAACGAGCAGTACTTC
TRBJ2-1 | TRBV7-3 | NA | NA | 15 | CASSLLGGGWNEQFF | TGTGCCAGCAGCTTATTAGGGGGGGGGTGGAATGAGCAGTTCTTC
TRBJ2-1 | TRBV7-2 | NA | NA | 13 | CASSLLSVGEQFF | TGTGCCAGCAGCTTACTTTCTGTCGGGGAGCAGTTCTTC
TRBJ1-1 | TRBV11-1 | NA | NA | 13 | CASSLRQATEAFF | TGTGCCAGCAGCCTGCGACAGGCAACTGAAGCTTTCTTT
TRBJ2-7 | TRBV28 | TRBD2 | NA | 16 | CASIPGGSGSPYEQYF | TGTGCCAGCATCCCGGGGGGGAGCGGGAGCCCCTACGAGCAGTACTTC
TRBJ1-1 | TRBV7-2 | NA | few | 11 | CASSFSGEAFF | TGTGCCAGCAGCTTCAGTGGTGAAGCTTTCTTT
TRBJ1-1 | TRBV7-3 | TRBD1 | NA | 15 | CASSLGGTVNTEAFF | TGTGCCAGCAGCTTAGGTGGGACAGTGAACACTGAAGCTTTCTTT
TRBJ2-3 | TRBV19 | NA | NA | 12 | CASKGDTDTQYF | TGTGCCTCAAAAGGGGACACAGATACGCAGTATTTT
TRBJ1-5 | TRBV27 | NA | NA | 13 | CASSKRDFQPQHF | TGTGCCAGCAGCAAGCGGGATTTTCAGCCCCAGCATTTT
TRBJ2-1 | TRBV10-1 | TRBD2 | NA | 16 | CASSESSGDSYNEQFF | TGCGCCAGCAGTGAATCTAGCGGGGACTCCTACAATGAGCAGTTCTTC
TRBJ1-1 | TRBV5-1 | NA | once | 14 | CASSLRGIGTEAFF | TGCGCCAGCAGCTTGAGAGGAATTGGCACTGAAGCTTTCTTT
TRBJ1-1 | TRBV29-1 | NA | once | 13 | CSVGLGANTEAFF | TGCAGCGTTGGCTTAGGGGCCAACACTGAAGCTTTCTTT
TRBJ1-5 | TRBV9 | NA | NA | 13 | CAGPGRLNQPQHF | TGTGCCGGCCCAGGGAGGTTAAATCAGCCCCAGCATTTT